A single sample gave rise to the 11 T cell receptor beta chains below, sequenced in a study of shared clonotypes between healthy human individuals. Data came from immunoSEQ multiplex PCR; TCRdb stores just in-frame clones and leaves some out. Here the sample spans over 2 million clones, around 93% being singletons. Material for sequencing was naive CD4+ T cells from PBMCs. Documented subset: CD45RA+ positively selected. All receptors come from a young man in good health. Some clones in this sample may be carry-over from other donors' samples.

This CDR3 reads CASSVVGTFAEAFF. CDR3 sequence (DNA): TGTGCCAGCAGCGTAGTGGGGACTTTCGCTGAAGCTTTCTTT. The chain links TRBV9 to TRBJ1-1; the D gene is possibly TRBD1 (5 bases). The germline CDR1 and CDR2 sequences are SGDLS and YYNGEE. The CDR3 has 14 residues. Trimming shortened V by 0 bases and J by 6 bases, and 12 bases separated the two germline ends.

The chain recombines TRBV10-3 with TRBJ2-2; the D gene is possibly TRBD2 (6 bases). Trimming took off 4 bases at V and 6 bases at J, with 6 bases between the two ends. The germline CDR1 and CDR2 sequences are ENHRY and SYGVKD. There are 12 residues in the CDR3. In DNA form, the CDR3 reads TGTGCCATCAGTGCGGGGGCCGGGGAGCTGTTTTTT. Amino acids: CAISAGAGELFF.

The rearrangement uses TRBV28 and TRBJ1-2, with D unclear. Germline V CDR1 and CDR2: MDHEN, SYDVKM. The CDR3 is 11 amino acids. V lost 2 bases to trimming and J lost 9 bases, with 7 bases between them. CDR3 coding DNA: TGTGCCAGCAGTTTAGCAAGAAGCTACACCTTC. Translating gives CASSLARSYTF.

On this clone itself: Different DNA sequences within this sample yield the same CDR3. The chain recombines TRBV7-3 with TRBJ2-7; 9 positions agree with TRBD1. The CDR3 sequence is 14 residues long. V trimming: 3 bases; J trimming: 2 bases; junction bases outside the gene matches: 2. The germline V gene encodes CDR1 SGHTA and CDR2 FQGTGA. The CDR3 nucleotides read TGTGCCAGCAGCTTGGACAGGGGACCCTACGAGCAGTACTTC. It translates to CASSLDRGPYEQYF.

This chain joins TRBV27 and TRBJ2-7, with TRBD2 identical over 7 bases. With 7 bases clipped from V and 3 bases from J, the junction kept 12 bases outside the gene matches. The CDR3 runs 15 residues. Germline V lookup: CDR1 MNHEY, CDR2 SMNVEV (reference sequence). The CDR3 is CASIHRDGGFYEQYF. CDR3 in DNA: TGTGCCAGCATCCACCGGGACGGGGGGTTCTACGAGCAGTACTTC.

The J gene is TRBJ2-5, the V gene TRBV10-3; 11 bases are a match to TRBD1. Germline loops: CDR1 ENHRY, CDR2 SYGVKD. V gave up 6 bases and J gave up 5 bases; unmatched junction bases: 5. This CDR3 is built from 14 residues. CDR3 DNA: TGTGCCATCAGCGGACAGGGGGCAGTGGAGACCCAGTACTTC. Translating gives CAISGQGAVETQYF.

This chain joins TRBV27 and TRBJ1-4; 7 bases fit TRBD1. Germline CDR1 is MNHEY and CDR2 is SMNVEV (reference sequence). This CDR3 has 14 amino acids. The V segment lost 4 bases and the J segment 5 bases; nucleotides outside the gene matches: 4. CDR3 in DNA: TGTGCCAGCAGTTACAGGGGATTAAATGAAAAACTGTTTTTT. Translating it yields CASSYRGLNEKLFF.

The rearrangement joins TRBV18 to TRBJ2-5, with D perhaps matching TRBD2 (5 bases). Trimming took 0 bases from V and 10 from J, leaving 12 bases between them. This CDR3 region has 13 residues. Germline-derived CDR1 and CDR2 are KGHSH and LQKENI. CDR3 sequence: CASSPPLGRIQYF. DNA for the CDR3: TGTGCCAGCTCACCACCTCTAGGGAGAATCCAGTACTTC.

Only a few counts were recorded for this clone. J is TRBJ1-1 and V is TRBV28; tentative D call: TRBD1 (5 bases). The V end was cut by 6 bases, the J end by 8 bases, with 19 bases between. CDR1 and CDR2 (germline): MDHEN, SYDVKM. CDR3 length: 14 amino acids. The CDR3 here is CASSPQNPGPEAFF. The CDR3 coding sequence is TGTGCCAGCAGCCCCCAAAACCCGGGACCAGAAGCTTTCTTT.

The V call is TRBV11-2, the J call TRBJ1-4; D is ambiguous. Per germline, CDR1 SGHAT and CDR2 FQNNGV. Deletions cut 1 base from V and 8 bases from J, with 5 bases between. This CDR3 spans 12 amino acids. CDR3 region: CASSLVQEKLFF. CDR3 DNA: TGTGCCAGCAGCTTAGTCCAGGAAAAACTGTTTTTT.

The chain joins TRBV5-1 to TRBJ2-5; 7 positions agree with TRBD1. The germline V gene encodes CDR1 SGHRS and CDR2 YFSETQ. The CDR3 contains 14 residues. Trimming took 0 bases from V and 5 from J; bases not matched to a gene: 4. CDR3 loop: CASSLATGMETQYF. CDR3 sequence (DNA): TGCGCCAGCAGCTTGGCGACAGGGATGGAGACCCAGTACTTC.